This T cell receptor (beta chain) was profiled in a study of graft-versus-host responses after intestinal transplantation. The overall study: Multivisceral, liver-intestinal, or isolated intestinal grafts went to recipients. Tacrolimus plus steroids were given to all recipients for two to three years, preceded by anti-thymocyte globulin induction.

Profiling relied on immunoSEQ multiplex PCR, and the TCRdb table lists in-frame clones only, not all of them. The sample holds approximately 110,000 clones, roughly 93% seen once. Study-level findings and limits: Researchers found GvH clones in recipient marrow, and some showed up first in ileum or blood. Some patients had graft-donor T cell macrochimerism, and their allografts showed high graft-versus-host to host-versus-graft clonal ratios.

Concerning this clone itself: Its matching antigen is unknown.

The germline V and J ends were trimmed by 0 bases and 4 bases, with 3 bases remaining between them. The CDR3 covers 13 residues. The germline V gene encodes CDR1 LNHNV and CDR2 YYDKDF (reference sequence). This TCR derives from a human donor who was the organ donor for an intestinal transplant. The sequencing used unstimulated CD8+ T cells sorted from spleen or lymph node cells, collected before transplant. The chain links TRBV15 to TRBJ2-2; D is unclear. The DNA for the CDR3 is TGTGCCACCAGCAGAGAGTTCACCGGGGAGCTGTTTTTT. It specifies CATSREFTGELFF.